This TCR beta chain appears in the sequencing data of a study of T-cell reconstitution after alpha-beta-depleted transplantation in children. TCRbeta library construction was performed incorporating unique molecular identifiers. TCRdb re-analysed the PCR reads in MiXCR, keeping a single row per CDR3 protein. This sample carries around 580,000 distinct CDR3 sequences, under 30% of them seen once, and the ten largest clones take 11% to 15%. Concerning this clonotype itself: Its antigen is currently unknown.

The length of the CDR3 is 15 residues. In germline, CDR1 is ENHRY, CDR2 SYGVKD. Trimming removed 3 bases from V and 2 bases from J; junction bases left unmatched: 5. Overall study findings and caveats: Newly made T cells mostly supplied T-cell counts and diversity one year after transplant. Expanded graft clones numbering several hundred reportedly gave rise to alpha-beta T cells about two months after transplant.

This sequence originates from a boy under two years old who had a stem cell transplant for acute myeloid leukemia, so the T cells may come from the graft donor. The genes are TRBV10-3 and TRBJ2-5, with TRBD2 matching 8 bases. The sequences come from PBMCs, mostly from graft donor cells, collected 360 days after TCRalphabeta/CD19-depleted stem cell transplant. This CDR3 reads CAISDPAGVQETQYF. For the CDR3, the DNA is TGTGCCATCAGTGATCCAGCGGGGGTGCAAGAGACCCAGTACTTC.